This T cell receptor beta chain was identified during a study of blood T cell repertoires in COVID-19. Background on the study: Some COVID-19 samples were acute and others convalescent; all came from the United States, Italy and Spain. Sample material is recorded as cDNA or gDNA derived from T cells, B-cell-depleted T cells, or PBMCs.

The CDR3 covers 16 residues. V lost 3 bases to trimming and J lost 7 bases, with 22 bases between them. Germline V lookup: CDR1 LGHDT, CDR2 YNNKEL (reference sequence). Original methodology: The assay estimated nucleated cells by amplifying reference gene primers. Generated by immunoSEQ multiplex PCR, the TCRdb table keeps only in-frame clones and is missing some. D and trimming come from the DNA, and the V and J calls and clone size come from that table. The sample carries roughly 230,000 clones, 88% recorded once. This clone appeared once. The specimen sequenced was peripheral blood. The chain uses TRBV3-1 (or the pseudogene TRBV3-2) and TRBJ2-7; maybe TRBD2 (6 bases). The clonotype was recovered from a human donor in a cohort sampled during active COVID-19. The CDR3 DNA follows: TGTGCCAGCAGCCATGAAGACGGGAGCCCTCTCAAGGAGCAGTACTTC. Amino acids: CASSHEDGSPLKEQYF.